This entry concerns a single T cell receptor beta chain. V was cut by 5 bases and J by 0 bases, with 17 bases left in between. This CDR3 comprises 16 residues. Germline-derived CDR1 and CDR2 are MNHEY and SMNVEV (reference sequence). These data are taken from a study of blood T cell repertoires in COVID-19. Across the whole study: Both acute and convalescent COVID-19 samples were obtained from the United States, Italy and Spain. T cells, B-cell-depleted T cells, or PBMCs supplied cDNA or gDNA.

In the source study's methods: Reference gene primers were amplified, and this amplification served to estimate nucleated cell counts. TCRdb's copy holds only in-frame clones and misses some; the assay was immunoSEQ multiplex PCR. V, J and clone size reflect that table, while D and trimming were determined from the DNA. Seen here are more than 45,000 clones, less than 90% observed once, and the top ten hold roughly a quarter. The receptor was isolated from a human donor in a cohort sampled during active COVID-19. The sequenced sample consisted of peripheral blood. The V gene is TRBV27, the J gene TRBJ2-7; weak D call: TRBD2 (7 bases). The CDR3 loop reads CASSAAGAIPSYEQYF. The DNA for the CDR3 is TGTGCCAGCAGTGCCGCGGGGGCGATTCCCTCCTACGAGCAGTACTTC.